What follows are 31 T cell receptor beta chains derived from one specimen sequenced in a study of cytomegalovirus exposure and HLA in healthy donors. The primer mix had 60 Vbeta and 13 Jbeta primers. Profiling relied on immunoSEQ multiplex PCR, and the TCRdb table lists in-frame clones only, not all of them. Of some 200,000 clones listed, 80% to 85% are singletons. The sample taken for sequencing was PBMCs. The receptors come from a woman younger than 35 in good health and CMV-seronegative.

The chain is built from TRBV14 and TRBJ2-1, with 8 nucleotides matching TRBD2. Trimming at V came to 4 bases and at J to 8 bases, leaving 10 bases not matched to a gene. This CDR3 has 15 residues. Germline V CDR1 and CDR2: SGHDN, FVKESK. The CDR3 nucleotides are TGTGCCAGCAGCCTTCCTGGTCTAGCGGGTTATGAGCAGTTCTTC. It specifies CASSLPGLAGYEQFF.

V usage is TRBV5-4 and J usage is TRBJ1-2, with 10 bases lining up with TRBD1. The CDR3 covers 16 residues. The germline gives CDR1 SGHNT, CDR2 YYREEE (reference sequence). J was trimmed by 6 bases and V by 1 base; bases with no gene match: 9. CDR3 bases: TGTGCCAGCAGCTTGCCTGGCCGGGACAGGGGCGATGGCTACACCTTC. Its protein is CASSLPGRDRGDGYTF. The whole variable domain, remainder taken from reference TRBV5-4 and TRBJ1-2, is ETGVTQSPTHLIKTRGQQVTLRCSSQSGHNTVSWYQQALGQGPQFIFQYYREEENGRGNFPPRFSGLQFPNYSSELNVNALELDDSALYLCASSLPGRDRGDGYTFGSGTRLTVV.

This clone came up once. V usage is TRBV6-4 and J usage is TRBJ2-3, with D hard to call. Germline CDR1 reads MRHNA; CDR2 reads SNTAGT. Trimming shortened V by 3 bases and J by 1 base, and 8 bases separated the two germline ends. This CDR3 is 14 amino acids long. CDR3 coding DNA: TGTGCCAGCAGTGAAAATCGAGGCACAGATACGCAGTATTTT. It is translated as CASSENRGTDTQYF.

This clone occurred once. The J gene is TRBJ1-1, the V gene TRBV2; no firm D call. This CDR3 has 14 residues. The V gene's germline CDR1 is SNHLY and CDR2 FYNNEI. V was cut by 9 bases and J by 2 bases, with 16 bases left in between. CDR3 sequence reads: CASDAPTENTEAFF. For the CDR3, the DNA is TGTGCCAGTGACGCCCCGACTGAAAACACTGAAGCTTTCTTT.

V gene TRBV7-2 combines with J gene TRBJ2-5, with D perhaps matching TRBD2 (5 bases). Germline-derived CDR1 and CDR2 are SGHTA and FQGNSA. This CDR3 is 16 amino acids long. The V and J ends lost 5 bases and 5 bases respectively, with 21 bases between them. As DNA, the CDR3 is TGTGCCAGCAGCCCAACCCTTGGCGGGTCTGGGGAGACCCAGTACTTC. It encodes CASSPTLGGSGETQYF.

The chain has TRBV11-3 and TRBJ2-1; D might be TRBD2 (6 bases). The V gene lost 4 bases and the J gene lost 6 bases, with 10 bases spanning the gap. This CDR3 comprises 13 residues. The germline CDR1 and CDR2 sequences are SGHNT and YENEEA. The CDR3 DNA reads TGTGCCAGCAGCTCCGGGACTTTCAATGAGCAGTTCTTC. Its protein is CASSSGTFNEQFF.

V gene TRBV11-2 combines with J gene TRBJ2-2, with TRBD2 as a possible D gene (7 bases). The germline CDR1 and CDR2 sequences are SGHAT and FQNNGV. V lost 6 bases, J lost 7 bases, and 21 bases lay in between. This CDR3 has 16 amino acids. Here the CDR3 reads CASRPSGGALYGELFF. CDR3 nucleotide sequence: TGTGCCAGCAGACCGTCGGGGGGCGCGCTGTACGGGGAGCTGTTTTTT. Variable domain in full (rest from reference TRBV11-2 and TRBJ2-2): EAGVAQSPRYKIIEKRQSVAFWCNPISGHATLYWYQQILGQGPKLLIQFQNNGVVDDSQLPKDRFSAERLKGVDSTLKIQPAKLEDSAVYLCASRPSGGALYGELFFGEGSRLTVL.

On this clone: The sample has other DNA sequences that encode this CDR3 too. This chain's CDR3 is CAWSVSRNQPQHF. The CDR3 DNA is TGTGCCTGGAGTGTAAGCAGGAATCAGCCCCAGCATTTT. The chain carries TRBV30 and TRBJ1-5; D remains unclear. The V gene lost 0 bases and the J gene lost 4 bases, with 7 bases spanning the gap. The CDR3 length is 13 residues. Looked up from germline, CDR1 is GTSNPN and CDR2 is SVGIG (reference sequence).

This chain connects TRBV30 to TRBJ1-1; 7 bases align to TRBD1. This CDR3 has 13 amino acids. CDR1 is GTSNPN and CDR2 is SVGIG in the germline V gene (reference sequence). The J segment lost 1 base and the V segment lost 7 bases, leaving 6 bases of the junction unmatched. CDR3 amino acids: CASAGQQNTEAFF. CDR3 DNA sequence: TGTGCCTCCGCGGGACAGCAGAACACTGAAGCTTTCTTT. Together with reference TRBV30 and TRBJ1-1, the CDR3 gives the full variable domain: SQTIHQWPATLVQPVGSPLSLECTVEGTSNPNLYWYRQAAGRGLQLLFYSVGIGQISSEVPQNLSASRPQDRQFILSSKKLLLSDSGFYLCASAGQQNTEAFFGQGTRLTVV.

The V and J genes are TRBV5-1 and TRBJ1-1, with 7 bases lining up with TRBD1. Trimming cost V 4 bases and J 0 bases; bases outside gene matches: 9. The CDR3 has 16 amino acids. Germline V gene lookup returns CDR1 SGHRS and CDR2 YFSETQ. DNA of the CDR3: TGCGCCAGCAGCCGTGGGACAGAATTTATGAACACTGAAGCTTTCTTT. Encoded protein: CASSRGTEFMNTEAFF.

The chain employs TRBV7-8 and TRBJ2-1; 12 bases are shared with TRBD2. With V trimmed by 5 bases and J by 0 bases, 8 bases remained unmatched. Germline CDR1 SGHVS, CDR2 FQNEAQ. The CDR3 spans 18 residues. CDR3 sequence (DNA): TGTGCCAGCAGCGCAGGACTAGCGGGACCGAGCTCCTACAATGAGCAGTTCTTC. Amino acid sequence: CASSAGLAGPSSYNEQFF. Drawing the rest from reference TRBV7-8 and TRBJ2-1, the complete variable domain is GAGVSQSPRYKVAKRGQDVALRCDPISGHVSLFWYQQALGQGPEFLTYFQNEAQLDKSGLPSDRFFAERPEGSVSTLKIQRTQQEDSAVYLCASSAGLAGPSSYNEQFFGPGTRLTVL.

The chain recombines TRBV5-4 with TRBJ2-1; D gene uncertain. Germline values: CDR1 SGHNT, CDR2 YYREEE (reference sequence). With 3 bases removed from V and 5 bases from J, the gap between germline ends came to 12 bases. This CDR3 has 14 residues. The CDR3 DNA reads TGTGCCAGCAGCTCCGTCGACTGGGACAATGAGCAGTTCTTC. Translation: CASSSVDWDNEQFF. Based on the CDR3 plus reference TRBV5-4 and TRBJ2-1, the full variable domain is ETGVTQSPTHLIKTRGQQVTLRCSSQSGHNTVSWYQQALGQGPQFIFQYYREEENGRGNFPPRFSGLQFPNYSSELNVNALELDDSALYLCASSSVDWDNEQFFGPGTRLTVL.

This chain joins TRBV5-1 and TRBJ2-3; 8 nucleotides align to TRBD2. Germline lookup yields CDR1 SGHRS and CDR2 YFSETQ. V shed 0 bases, J shed 4 bases, and the junction held 7 bases outside the gene matches. This CDR3 has 16 amino acids. DNA for the CDR3: TGCGCCAGCAGCTTGGAAGGTAGCGGGGCCGCAGATACGCAGTATTTT. Its translation: CASSLEGSGAADTQYF.

This clone came up once. V gene TRBV18 combines with J gene TRBJ1-2; the D is unclear. Germline V gene data show CDR1 as KGHSH and CDR2 as LQKENI. The CDR3 covers 13 residues. V was shortened by 6 bases and J by 8 bases, with 16 bases between the two germline ends. The CDR3 DNA follows: TGTGCCAGCTCGTACGACCAAGGACTAGGCTACACCTTC. Residues: CASSYDQGLGYTF.

The chain joins TRBV6-5 to TRBJ2-5; TRBD1 aligns across 11 bases. V trimming: 2 bases; J trimming: 7 bases; junction bases outside the gene matches: 3. CDR3 length: 14 amino acids. CDR1 MNHEY and CDR2 SVGAGI come from the germline V gene. CDR3 region: CASSYRDRGTTQYF. Here the CDR3 DNA reads TGTGCCAGCAGTTACCGGGACAGGGGGACGACCCAGTACTTC.

V is TRBV6-5 and J is TRBJ1-5, with 8 bases aligning to TRBD1. The J segment lost 2 bases and the V segment lost 6 bases, leaving 3 bases of the junction unmatched. The CDR3 length is 14 residues. Germline CDR1 is MNHEY and CDR2 is SVGAGI. CDR3 region: CASRDRAGNQPQHF. The CDR3 DNA reads TGTGCCAGCAGGGACAGGGCGGGCAATCAGCCCCAGCATTTT.

The rearrangement joins TRBV15 to TRBJ2-3; 9 bases are shared with TRBD2. The CDR3 spans 14 residues. V lost 2 bases, J lost 6 bases, and 3 bases stayed unmatched. Germline V gives CDR1 LNHNV, CDR2 YYDKDF (reference sequence). The CDR3: CATSRLAGMDTQYF. The CDR3, as DNA: TGTGCCACCAGCAGACTAGCGGGAATGGATACGCAGTATTTT. The whole variable domain, filled in from reference TRBV15 and TRBJ2-3, reads DAMVIQNPRYQVTQFGKPVTLSCSQTLNHNVMYWYQQKSSQAPKLLFHYYDKDFNNEADTPDNFQSRRPNTSFCFLDIRSPGLGDTAMYLCATSRLAGMDTQYFGPGTRLTVL.

This clone was seen once. This chain connects TRBV5-1 to TRBJ1-1; D gene ambiguous. V was trimmed by 0 bases and J by 2 bases, leaving 11 bases between them. The CDR3 has 15 amino acids. CDR1 SGHRS and CDR2 YFSETQ come from the germline V gene. CDR3: CASSLERPGNTEAFF. CDR3 DNA: TGCGCCAGCAGCTTGGAAAGGCCGGGAAACACTGAAGCTTTCTTT.

The chain is built from TRBV2 and TRBJ1-2; no clear D gene. The V and J ends lost 4 bases and 0 bases respectively, with 12 bases between them. The CDR3 spans 15 residues. CDR1 is SNHLY, CDR2 FYNNEI, per germline. The chain's CDR3 is CASSVGHKTNYGYTF. The CDR3 DNA follows: TGTGCCAGCAGTGTTGGCCACAAAACTAACTATGGCTACACCTTC.

This sequence joins TRBV6-5 and TRBJ2-7; D call uncertain. Germline assignment: CDR1 MNHEY and CDR2 SVGAGI. There are 12 residues in the CDR3. V was clipped by 6 bases and J by 5 bases, with 11 bases between them. The CDR3 loop reads CASSPQGDEQYF. The CDR3, as DNA: TGTGCCAGCAGCCCCCAAGGAGACGAGCAGTACTTC.

The rearrangement joins TRBV7-6 to TRBJ2-7, with 8 bases fitting TRBD2. In germline, CDR1 is SGHVS, CDR2 FNYEAQ. V lost 5 bases to trimming and J lost 1 base; unmatched junction nucleotides: 4. The CDR3 spans 14 residues. CDR3: CASSRREGSYEQYF. CDR3 DNA: TGTGCCAGCAGCCGCCGGGAGGGTTCCTACGAGCAGTACTTC.

The gene calls are TRBV27 and TRBJ2-3; D remains ambiguous. The germline V gene has CDR1 MNHEY and CDR2 SMNVEV (reference sequence). V lost 4 bases and J lost 2, with 10 bases in between. The CDR3 is 14 amino acids. The CDR3 DNA sequence: TGTGCCAGCAGTTGGAGCATAAACACAGATACGCAGTATTTT. Residues: CASSWSINTDTQYF.

The V gene is TRBV5-1, the J gene TRBJ2-7, with 16 bases identical to TRBD2. Trimming cost V 4 bases and J 6 bases; bases outside gene matches: 7. The germline V gene has CDR1 SGHRS and CDR2 YFSETQ. CDR3 length: 16 amino acids. CDR3 amino acids: CASSRQGLAGGVEQYF. The CDR3 DNA sequence: TGCGCCAGCAGCCGCCAGGGACTAGCGGGGGGGGTCGAGCAGTACTTC.

This rearrangement joins TRBV5-1 to TRBJ1-5; TRBD1 matches at 9 bases. J was trimmed by 4 bases and V by 4 bases; bases with no gene match: 3. The CDR3 extends over 14 amino acids. Germline V lookup: CDR1 SGHRS, CDR2 YFSETQ. CDR3: CASSEGTGNQPQHF. The CDR3 bases are TGCGCCAGCAGCGAGGGGACAGGGAATCAGCCCCAGCATTTT.

This clone has only one observation. V usage is TRBV30 and J usage is TRBJ2-1, with 10 nucleotides matching TRBD2. The length of the CDR3 is 15 residues. Germline trimming cut 4 bases from V and 5 bases from J; bases unmatched to any gene: 8. From germline, CDR1 is GTSNPN and CDR2 SVGIG (reference sequence). The CDR3 sequence: CAWIIGLAGDNEQFF. CDR3 DNA sequence: TGTGCCTGGATCATAGGTCTAGCGGGGGACAATGAGCAGTTCTTC.

The V gene is TRBV5-1, the J gene TRBJ2-1; D is ambiguous. This CDR3 has 13 amino acids. Per germline, CDR1 SGHRS and CDR2 YFSETQ. V lost 1 base and J 6 bases, leaving 8 bases between the germline ends. The CDR3 DNA sequence: TGCGCCAGCAGCTTGTTTCGAGGCAATGAGCAGTTCTTC. It encodes CASSLFRGNEQFF.

This chain joins TRBV5-1 and TRBJ2-4, with a tentative D call TRBD2 (6 bases). Germline V gene sequence: CDR1 SGHRS, CDR2 YFSETQ. V was shortened by 6 bases and J by 5 bases, with 21 bases between the two germline ends. The CDR3 loop spans 16 amino acids. The DNA of the CDR3 is TGCGCCAGCAACTCCTGGCCGGGGGTTGGGGAAAACATTCAGTACTTC. As protein: CASNSWPGVGENIQYF.

The chain uses TRBV27 and TRBJ2-1, with 12 bases that match TRBD2. The CDR3 runs to 16 residues. Germline V gene lookup returns CDR1 MNHEY and CDR2 SMNVEV (reference sequence). V dropped 5 bases and J dropped 4; count of bases not matched to a gene: 6. CDR3 in DNA: TGTGCCAGCAGTACGCGACTAGCGGGAGTGTACAATGAGCAGTTCTTC. It encodes CASSTRLAGVYNEQFF.

This chain joins TRBV15 and TRBJ2-5; TRBD2 matches at 12 bases. This CDR3 comprises 16 residues. Germline CDR1 is LNHNV and CDR2 is YYDKDF (reference sequence). Losses at the gene ends were 5 bases for V and 7 bases for J; bases not matched to a gene: 11. CDR3 coding DNA: TGTGCCACCAGCGTCTCACTAGCGGGAGGATTCGTGACCCAGTACTTC. Protein: CATSVSLAGGFVTQYF.

This chain joins TRBV18 and TRBJ2-1, with TRBD2 matching over 10 bases. After removal of 3 bases from V and 5 bases from J, the junction contained 4 bases not matched to a gene. This CDR3 has 15 amino acids. The V gene's germline CDR1 is KGHSH and CDR2 LQKENI. The CDR3 here is CASSPFLAGDNEQFF. The CDR3 DNA follows: TGTGCCAGCTCACCTTTTCTAGCGGGAGACAATGAGCAGTTCTTC.

The chain couples TRBV10-1 to TRBJ2-3, with 8 positions matching TRBD2. The V segment lost 3 bases and the J segment 2 bases; nucleotides outside the gene matches: 1. Per the germline V gene, CDR1 is WNHNN and CDR2 is SYGVQD (reference sequence). The CDR3 sequence is 14 residues long. CDR3 residues: CASSEAGVTDTQYF. CDR3 DNA sequence: TGCGCCAGCAGTGAAGCGGGGGTCACAGATACGCAGTATTTT.